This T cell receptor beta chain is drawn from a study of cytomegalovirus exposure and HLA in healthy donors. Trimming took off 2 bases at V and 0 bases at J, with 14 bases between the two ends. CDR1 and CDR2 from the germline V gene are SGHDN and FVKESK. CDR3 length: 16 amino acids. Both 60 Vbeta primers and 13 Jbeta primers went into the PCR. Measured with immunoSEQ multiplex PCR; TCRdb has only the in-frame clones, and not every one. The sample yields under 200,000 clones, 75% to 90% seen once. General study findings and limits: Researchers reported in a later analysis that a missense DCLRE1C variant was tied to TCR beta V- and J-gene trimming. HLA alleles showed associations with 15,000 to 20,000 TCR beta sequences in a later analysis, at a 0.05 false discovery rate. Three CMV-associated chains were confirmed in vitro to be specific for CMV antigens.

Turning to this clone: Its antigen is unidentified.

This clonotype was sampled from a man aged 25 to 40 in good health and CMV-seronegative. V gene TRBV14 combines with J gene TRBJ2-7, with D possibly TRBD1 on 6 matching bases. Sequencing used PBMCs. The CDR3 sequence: CASSQSKQGPSYEQYF. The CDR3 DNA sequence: TGTGCCAGCAGCCAATCGAAACAGGGCCCCTCCTACGAGCAGTACTTC.